This T cell receptor beta chain was captured by sequencing in a study of brain metastases from non-small cell lung cancer. Concerning this clone itself: Its specificity is not known.

The study, taken as a whole, reports: In about 60% of brain metastases, T-cell clones were expanded compared with matched primary tumors. Paired brain metastases and primary tumors largely shared TCR repertoires. Fewer infiltrating T cells were found in brain metastases than primaries.

The CDR3 has 12 residues. V dropped 6 bases and J dropped 9 bases, with 13 bases sitting between them. Produced via immunoSEQ multiplex PCR; TCRdb's table is partial and in-frame only. This sample has roughly 2,000 clones, with 91% found just once. This clonotype originated in a donor aged 40 or older with non-small cell lung cancer. The chain recombines TRBV12-3 or TRBV12-4 with TRBJ2-3; possibly TRBD1 or TRBD2 for D (5 bases each). The specimen sequenced was primary lung tumor tissue. The CDR3 sequence is CASRGVADTQYF. The CDR3 DNA follows: TGTGCCAGCAGGGGGGTGGCGGACACGCAGTATTTT.